The 21 T cell receptor beta chains below come from one sample, sequenced in a study of blood T cell repertoires in COVID-19. Libraries were prepared by immunoSEQ multiplex PCR; TCRdb keeps only in-frame clonotypes and omits some of them. The repertoire holds over 20,000 clones, with approximately 85% as singletons. Sequencing input: peripheral blood. These receptor sequences come from a human donor with active COVID-19. The donor label of this sample is uncertain.

This clone was seen a few times. The chain links TRBV2 to TRBJ1-1, with D perhaps TRBD1 (6 bases). The CDR3 spans 14 residues. Germline loops: CDR1 SNHLY, CDR2 FYNNEI. V dropped 5 bases and J dropped 1 base, with 11 bases sitting between them. The CDR3 sequence is CASSLQGRNTEAFF. CDR3 in DNA: TGTGCCAGCAGTCTACAGGGCAGGAACACTGAAGCTTTCTTT.

This clone was recorded once. The chain employs TRBV6-5 and TRBJ1-2; D is uncertain. The CDR3 loop spans 15 amino acids. Germline-derived CDR1 and CDR2 are MNHEY and SVGAGI. V was shortened by 0 bases and J by 4 bases, with 12 bases between the two germline ends. This CDR3 is CASSYSEGPSYGYTF. As DNA, the CDR3 is TGTGCCAGCAGTTACTCCGAGGGCCCTAGCTATGGCTACACCTTC.

The chain links TRBV28 to TRBJ2-6, with unresolved D. The CDR3 spans 15 residues. V shed 6 bases and J shed 2 bases, with 11 bases lying between them. CDR1 and CDR2 from the germline V gene are MDHEN and SYDVKM. The CDR3 bases are TGTGCCAGCAGGCCTCGGGTGGCTGGGGCCAACGTCCTGACTTTC. Amino acids: CASRPRVAGANVLTF.

The rearrangement links TRBV3-1 (or the pseudogene TRBV3-2) to TRBJ1-4; D is ambiguous. The germline V gene encodes CDR1 LGHDT and CDR2 YNNKEL (reference sequence). Trimming shortened V by 1 base and J by 7 bases, and 4 bases separated the two germline ends. The CDR3 spans 12 residues. The CDR3 sequence is CASSQAGEKLFF. The CDR3 nucleotides read TGTGCCAGCAGCCAAGCAGGTGAAAAACTGTTTTTT.

This clone was detected only once. The gene calls are TRBV9 and TRBJ2-7, with 7 bases lining up with TRBD2. This CDR3 is 17 amino acids long. Germline CDR1 SGDLS, CDR2 YYNGEE. J lost 0 bases, V lost 0 bases, and 9 bases had no gene match. CDR3 protein: CASSVGGGLGPSYEQYF. The CDR3 coding sequence is TGTGCCAGCAGCGTAGGAGGAGGACTAGGCCCCTCCTACGAGCAGTACTTC.

About this clone itself: The identical CDR3 is also encoded by other nucleotide sequences in the sample. The chain has TRBV9 and TRBJ1-5; D is ambiguous. Germline assignment: CDR1 SGDLS and CDR2 YYNGEE. The CDR3 is 14 amino acids. Trimming took off 3 bases at V and 0 bases at J, with 7 bases between the two ends. This CDR3 reads CASSAGVSNQPQHF. DNA for the CDR3: TGTGCCAGCAGCGCCGGGGTTAGCAATCAGCCCCAGCATTTT.

This clone appeared once. The V and J genes are TRBV4-1 and TRBJ1-6; a weak D match, TRBD1 (6 bases). The CDR3 contains 14 residues. Looked up from germline, CDR1 is MGHRA and CDR2 is YSYEKL. V dropped 3 bases and J dropped 6 bases, with 9 bases sitting between them. The CDR3 here is CASSQTGGNSPLHF. The CDR3, as DNA: TGCGCCAGCAGCCAGACAGGCGGTAATTCACCCCTCCACTTT.

The V gene is TRBV7-8, the J gene TRBJ2-7; D is undetermined. The ends were cut back, 5 bases at V and 0 bases at J, with 17 bases in the middle. Germline CDR1 reads SGHVS; CDR2 reads FQNEAQ. This CDR3 is built from 16 residues. This chain's CDR3 is CASSETNNLGSYEQYF. The CDR3 region has the DNA TGTGCCAGCAGCGAGACAAATAACTTGGGCTCCTACGAGCAGTACTTC. The full variable domain, completed using reference TRBV7-8 and TRBJ2-7, is GAGVSQSPRYKVAKRGQDVALRCDPISGHVSLFWYQQALGQGPEFLTYFQNEAQLDKSGLPSDRFFAERPEGSVSTLKIQRTQQEDSAVYLCASSETNNLGSYEQYFGPGTRLTVT.

V usage is TRBV7-3 and J usage is TRBJ2-2; the match to TRBD2 covers 7 bases. CDR3 length equals 16 residues. The germline gives CDR1 SGHTA, CDR2 FQGTGA. J was trimmed by 1 base and V by 1 base; bases with no gene match: 3. CDR3 in amino acids: CASSLMGTKNTGELFF. DNA for the CDR3: TGTGCCAGCAGCTTAATGGGGACTAAGAACACCGGGGAGCTGTTTTTT.

The chain carries TRBV19 and TRBJ2-7, with 9 positions matching TRBD1. The CDR3 totals 15 residues. V trimming: 5 bases; J trimming: 3 bases; junction bases outside the gene matches: 8. The germline gives CDR1 LNHDA, CDR2 SQIVND (reference sequence). CDR3 sequence: CASSPSGTGYYEQYF. For the CDR3, the DNA is TGTGCCAGTAGTCCTTCCGGGACAGGGTACTACGAGCAGTACTTC.

The chain uses TRBV28 and TRBJ2-1; tentative D call: TRBD1 (5 bases). Trimming cost V 7 bases and J 7 bases, with 11 bases left between them. The CDR3 is 12 residues long. Per the germline V gene, CDR1 is MDHEN and CDR2 is SYDVKM. CDR3 bases: TGTGCCAGCACCCAGGGTAGGAATGAGCAGTTCTTC. Encoded protein: CASTQGRNEQFF.

V usage is TRBV28 and J usage is TRBJ1-5; 7 bases align to TRBD1. Unmatched junction bases numbered 12, after V lost 10 bases and J lost 6 bases. The CDR3 is made up of 14 amino acids. Germline assignment: CDR1 MDHEN and CDR2 SYDVKM. The CDR3 region has the DNA TGTGCCACTTTTGCAGGGGGGTCGGGTCAGCCCCAGCATTTT. It specifies CATFAGGSGQPQHF.

This clone was observed a single time. The chain employs TRBV19 and TRBJ1-2; TRBD1 is a possible D gene (5 bases). The CDR3 totals 11 residues. Germline CDR1 LNHDA, CDR2 SQIVND (reference sequence). V dropped 4 bases and J dropped 7 bases, with 7 bases sitting between them. CDR3 region: CASSTGGGYTF. DNA for the CDR3: TGTGCCAGTAGTACCGGGGGTGGCTACACCTTC.

The J gene is TRBJ2-1, the V gene TRBV7-2; TRBD2 matches at 10 bases. The junction had 13 bases not matched to a gene; V was cut back by 1 base and J by 4 bases. The CDR3 sequence is 19 residues long. CDR1 and CDR2 from the germline V gene are SGHTA and FQGNSA. The CDR3 region has the DNA TGTGCCAGCAGCTTAGGGGTCCTTAAGAGCGGGAGGGGTTACAATGAGCAGTTCTTC. Its translation: CASSLGVLKSGRGYNEQFF.

V and J are TRBV14 and TRBJ1-6, with D possibly TRBD1 on 6 matching bases. Germline V gives CDR1 SGHDN, CDR2 FVKESK. V gave up 0 bases and J gave up 7 bases, with 16 bases separating them. CDR3 size: 17 residues. In DNA, the CDR3 is TGTGCCAGCAGCCAAGAATATGGGGGAAGGGGGAATTCACCCCTCCACTTT. This sequence encodes CASSQEYGGRGNSPLHF.

The chain uses TRBV27 and TRBJ1-1; D unclear. The CDR3 sequence is 14 residues long. Germline V gene lookup returns CDR1 MNHEY and CDR2 SMNVEV (reference sequence). The germline V and J ends were trimmed by 5 bases and 1 base, with 11 bases remaining between them. CDR3 coding DNA: TGTGCCAGCAGTCTCCGCGCGGGGAACACTGAAGCTTTCTTT. Translation gives CASSLRAGNTEAFF.

The V and J genes are TRBV6-6 and TRBJ2-5; TRBD2 matches at 13 bases. CDR1 and CDR2 from the germline V gene are MNHNY and SVGAGI (reference sequence). The CDR3 consists of 15 residues. Trimming took 5 bases from V and 3 from J; bases not matched to a gene: 3. CDR3 region: CASSIGLAGEETQYF. The CDR3 region has the DNA TGTGCCAGCAGTATTGGACTAGCGGGAGAAGAGACCCAGTACTTC.

The gene calls are TRBV9 and TRBJ2-1, with TRBD2 matching 9 bases. The J segment lost 8 bases and the V segment lost 1 base, leaving 10 bases of the junction unmatched. CDR1 is SGDLS and CDR2 is YYNGEE in the germline V gene. This CDR3 has 16 amino acids. This CDR3 reads CASSVLAGVPYDEQFF. CDR3 sequence (DNA): TGTGCCAGCAGCGTATTAGCGGGAGTTCCTTACGATGAGCAGTTCTTC.

V gene TRBV2 combines with J gene TRBJ2-2; 10 nucleotides line up with TRBD2. Trimming took 10 bases from V and 3 from J; bases not matched to a gene: 5. This CDR3 spans 14 amino acids. Germline V gene lookup returns CDR1 SNHLY and CDR2 FYNNEI. In DNA, the CDR3 is TGTGCCACCGGCGGACTAGCGGACACCGGGGAGCTGTTTTTT. Translation gives CATGGLADTGELFF.

Points on this clone: At one end the junction does not follow the germline gene, possibly because of a read error. V gene TRBV7-9 combines with J gene TRBJ1-5; 9 nucleotides match TRBD1. This CDR3 has 15 residues. The germline V gene encodes CDR1 SEHNR and CDR2 FQNEAQ (reference sequence). The CDR3 spells CVSSLAGQGNQPQHF. Written as DNA, the CDR3 is TGTGTCAGCAGCTTAGCCGGACAGGGGAATCAGCCCCAGCATTTT.

This chain uses TRBV7-9 with TRBJ2-5; 8 bases match TRBD1. The CDR3 runs to 15 residues. J was trimmed by 1 base and V by 6 bases; bases with no gene match: 7. CDR1 SEHNR and CDR2 FQNEAQ come from the germline V gene (reference sequence). The CDR3 loop is CASSNADRGQETQYF. In nucleotides, the CDR3 is TGTGCCAGCAGTAATGCAGACAGGGGCCAAGAGACCCAGTACTTC.